This T cell receptor beta chain was profiled in a study of spatial heterogeneity in lung cancer. The germline CDR1 and CDR2 sequences are SEHNR and FQNEAQ (reference sequence). This CDR3 has 16 amino acids. The trim removed 5 bases at V and 2 bases at J, leaving 5 bases unmatched. General observations from the study: The study found ubiquitous expanded tumor TCRs in blood more at resection than follow-up.

A single record per CDR3 protein comes from TCRdb applying MiXCR to the 5' RACE reads. The table includes about 21,000 distinct CDR3 sequences, approximately 5.8% detected once. The sample's time point: sample taken at primary tumor resection. There were 75 or so donors, all of them untreated patients with early-stage non-small cell lung cancer. Whole RNA came from tumor, nontumor lung or frozen PBMC and was sequenced without being sorted. This clonotype was counted at least ten times. What it recognizes is unknown. This clonotype was sampled from a male donor with early-stage non-small cell lung cancer. Sequencing was performed on PBMCs, taken at surgery. This chain uses TRBV7-9 with TRBJ2-6; 8 nucleotides line up with TRBD1. CDR3 DNA sequence: TGTGCCAGCAGCAGTGACAGGGGAGCTGGGGCCAACGTCCTGACTTTC. Translated, it gives CASSSDRGAGANVLTF.